The sequence of this T cell receptor beta chain was determined in a study of T cells in Graves' hyperthyroidism and ophthalmopathy. The study enrolled patients aged 18 to 65 with newly diagnosed hyperthyroidism of under 2 months' duration. From RNA transcripts, TCR beta CDR3 regions were amplified. HTBI primers were employed in a first-round RT-PCR of the TCR CDR3. TCRdb analysed the multiplex PCR reads with MiXCR anew, one entry per CDR3 protein. The table shows a few hundred thousand distinct CDR3 sequences, with about 17% occurring only once. V lost 7 bases, J lost 8 bases, and 17 bases lay in between. The CDR3 extends over 13 amino acids. Germline assignment: CDR1 MDHEN and CDR2 SYDVKM. This clonotype was observed at least ten times.

Sequencing used blood. The V and J genes are TRBV28 and TRBJ1-2; D is perhaps TRBD1 (5 bases). The TCR originated in a man aged 35 to 55 with Graves' hyperthyroidism. The DNA for the CDR3 is TGTGCCAGCACCCGGTCCCCAGGGAGGGGCTACACCTTC. Residues: CASTRSPGRGYTF.